Listed below are T cell receptor beta chains from one sample, sequenced in a study of cytomegalovirus exposure and HLA in healthy donors. Produced via immunoSEQ multiplex PCR; TCRdb's table is partial and in-frame only. The sample table includes around 53,000 clones. The sequencing input was PBMCs. All receptors come from a woman in her 30s in good health and CMV-seropositive. CDR3s include the opening cysteine and the closing phenylalanine or tryptophan.

V gene	CDR3 protein
TRBV19	CASSIGTDIYGYTF
TRBV7-2	CASSLGDEQYF
TRBV28	CASLPSGSGTQYF
TRBV30	CAWSVTQFNQPQHF
TRBV6-5	CASSYSTGTGTEAFF
TRBV2	CASSEPAGAPSYEQYF
TRBV11-2	CASSRTGYNEQFF
TRBV27	CASSLRGGTTEAFF
TRBV5-1	CASSGPGEAVRRETQYF
TRBV7-3	CASSETGLAAGELFF
TRBV6-1	CASSVVEGTGTEAFF
TRBV18	CASSPGQYSNQPQHF
TRBV7-9	CASSLASPHGYTF
TRBV14	CASSQGQFGGTEAFF
TRBV28	CASSLANEQFF
TRBV18	CASSPAQGSTDTQYF
TRBV6-5	CASSYSRAAPYEQYF
TRBV30	CAWSVLNRRAETQYF
TRBV10-3	CAISPRAPGNTIYF
TRBV10-2	CASLQEFGNTIYF
TRBV11-2	CASSPQGALDEQFF
TRBV5-1	CASSPASGRAGELFF
TRBV2	CASSEFEGAGGSYEQYF
TRBV30	CAWSQRDRVEQYF
TRBV9	CASSPRQGGLNEKLFF
TRBV5-6	CASSYGTIRYEQYF
TRBV6-1	CASAGELTDTQYF
TRBV5-8	CASSLQDSNQPQHF
TRBV6-5	CASSRTGHNYGYTF
TRBV7-2	CASSSDRGTDTQYF
TRBV18	CASSPNRGLNYYEQYF
TRBV29-1	CSVEGGLGYNEQFF
TRBV5-1	CASSSDRRGYTF
TRBV28	CASMVGGADTQYF
TRBV28	CASSLSAGGRDEQYF
TRBV2	CASNGRQGTAGELFF
TRBV15	CATSRTGSSYQPQHF
TRBV7-6	CASSLVGQYNEQFF
TRBV7-3	CASSAQGGNEQFF
TRBV19	CASSTGNAYSNQPQHF
TRBV7-2	CASSFTGVEQYF
TRBV6-6	CASSSGTGVETQYF
TRBV2	CASSVSSGNTIYF
TRBV15	CATSSLTGYSNQPQHF
TRBV6-5	CASSYADKRAPTF
TRBV30	CAWSVQGASYNSPLHF
TRBV5-1	CASSLDVADTQYF
TRBV30	CAWSGVAEQETQYF
TRBV6-1	CATEAPPGDTQYF
TRBV19	CASSSPYTIYF
TRBV6-4	CASSYYPGQGAGEQFF
TRBV18	CASSPILGEGGYTF
TRBV4-1	CASSQGAVEGAGSYEQYF
TRBV13	CASSSRTGGGNTIYF
TRBV4-1	CASSQSRSATEAFF